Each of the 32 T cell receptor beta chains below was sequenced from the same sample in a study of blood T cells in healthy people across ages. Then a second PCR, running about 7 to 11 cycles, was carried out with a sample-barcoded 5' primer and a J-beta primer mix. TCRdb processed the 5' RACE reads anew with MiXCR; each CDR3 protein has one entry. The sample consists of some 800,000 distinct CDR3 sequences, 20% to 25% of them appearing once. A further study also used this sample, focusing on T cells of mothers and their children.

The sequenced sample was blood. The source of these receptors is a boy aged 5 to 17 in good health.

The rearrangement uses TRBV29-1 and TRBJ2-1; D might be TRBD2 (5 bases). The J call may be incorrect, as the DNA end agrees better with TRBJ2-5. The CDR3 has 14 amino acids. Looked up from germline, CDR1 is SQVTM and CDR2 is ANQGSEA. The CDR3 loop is CSVARAASRETQYF. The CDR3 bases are TGCAGCGTAGCGAGGGCGGCTAGTCGAGAGACCCAGTACTTC.

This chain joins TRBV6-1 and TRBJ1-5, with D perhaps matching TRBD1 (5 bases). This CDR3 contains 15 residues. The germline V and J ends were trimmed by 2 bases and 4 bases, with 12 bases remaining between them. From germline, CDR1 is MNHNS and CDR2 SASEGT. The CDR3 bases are TGTGCCAGCAGTGAATCCTGGGGCGCGAATCAGCCCCAGCATTTT. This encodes CASSESWGANQPQHF.

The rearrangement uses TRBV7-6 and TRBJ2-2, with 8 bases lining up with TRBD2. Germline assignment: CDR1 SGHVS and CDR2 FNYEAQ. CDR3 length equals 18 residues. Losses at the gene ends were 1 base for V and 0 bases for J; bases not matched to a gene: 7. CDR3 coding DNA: TGTGCCAGCAGCTTAGTAGGCGGGACTAGTTCGAACACCGGGGAGCTGTTTTTT. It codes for CASSLVGGTSSNTGELFF.

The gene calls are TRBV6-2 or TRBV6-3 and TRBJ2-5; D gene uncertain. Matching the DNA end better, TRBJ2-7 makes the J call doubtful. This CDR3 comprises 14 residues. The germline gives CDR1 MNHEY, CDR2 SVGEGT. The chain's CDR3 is CASTPDGHLSEQYF. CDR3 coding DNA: TGTGCCAGCACCCCGGACGGGCATTTGAGCGAGCAGTACTTC.

The CDR3 sequence: CASSLDSTSGSLSYNEQFF. The CDR3 DNA reads as TGTGCCAGCAGCTTAGATAGCACTAGCGGGAGTCTCTCCTACAATGAGCAGTTCTTC. The chain links TRBV11-3 to TRBJ2-1; 11 bases map to TRBD2. The CDR3 has 19 residues. Germline lookup yields CDR1 SGHNT and CDR2 YENEEA. V lost 0 bases to trimming and J lost 0 bases; unmatched junction nucleotides: 7.

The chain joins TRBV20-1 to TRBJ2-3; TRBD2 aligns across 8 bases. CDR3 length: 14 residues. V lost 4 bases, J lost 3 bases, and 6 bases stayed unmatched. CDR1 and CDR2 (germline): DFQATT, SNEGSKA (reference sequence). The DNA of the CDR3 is TGCAGTGCTATTAAAGCGGGAGTGACAGATACGCAGTATTTT. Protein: CSAIKAGVTDTQYF.

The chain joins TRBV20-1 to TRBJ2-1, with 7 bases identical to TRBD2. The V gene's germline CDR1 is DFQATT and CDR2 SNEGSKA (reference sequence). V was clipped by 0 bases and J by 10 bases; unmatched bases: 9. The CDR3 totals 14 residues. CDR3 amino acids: CSAREGTMLNEQFF. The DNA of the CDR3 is TGCAGTGCTAGAGAGGGGACTATGCTCAACGAGCAGTTCTTC.

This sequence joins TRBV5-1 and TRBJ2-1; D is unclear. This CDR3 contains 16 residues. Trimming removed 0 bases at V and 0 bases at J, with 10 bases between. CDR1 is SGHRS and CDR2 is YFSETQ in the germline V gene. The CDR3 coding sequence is TGCGCCAGCAGCTTGGCACCAGATCTCTCCTACAATGAGCAGTTCTTC. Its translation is CASSLAPDLSYNEQFF.

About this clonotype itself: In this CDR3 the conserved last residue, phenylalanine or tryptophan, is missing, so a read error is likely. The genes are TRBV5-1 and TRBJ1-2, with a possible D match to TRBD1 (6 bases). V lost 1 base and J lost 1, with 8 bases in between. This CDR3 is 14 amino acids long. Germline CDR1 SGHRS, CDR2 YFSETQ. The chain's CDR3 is CASSLRTDNYGYTL. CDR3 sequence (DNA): TGCGCCAGCAGCTTGCGGACAGATAACTATGGCTACACCCTC.

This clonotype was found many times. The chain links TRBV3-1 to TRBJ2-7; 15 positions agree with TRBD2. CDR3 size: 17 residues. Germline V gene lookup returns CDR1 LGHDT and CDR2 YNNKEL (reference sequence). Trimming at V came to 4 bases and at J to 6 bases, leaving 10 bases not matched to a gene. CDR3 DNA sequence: TGTGCCAGCAGCCGGGGACTAGCGGGGGGTCGGTCTCGCGAGCAGTACTTC. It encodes CASSRGLAGGRSREQYF.

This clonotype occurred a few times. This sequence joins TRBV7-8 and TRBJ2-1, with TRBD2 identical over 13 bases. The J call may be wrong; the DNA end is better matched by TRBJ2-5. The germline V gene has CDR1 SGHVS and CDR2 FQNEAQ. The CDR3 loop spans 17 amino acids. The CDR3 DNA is TGTGCCAGCAGCTTAGTGACTAGCGGGGGGATCCAAGAGACCCAGTACTTC. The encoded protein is CASSLVTSGGIQETQYF.

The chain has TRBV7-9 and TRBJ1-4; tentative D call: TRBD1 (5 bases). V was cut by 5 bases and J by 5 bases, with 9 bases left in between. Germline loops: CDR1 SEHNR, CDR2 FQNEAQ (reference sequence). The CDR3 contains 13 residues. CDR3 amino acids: CASSRGDNEKLFF. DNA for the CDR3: TGTGCCAGCAGCAGGGGCGACAATGAAAAACTGTTTTTT.

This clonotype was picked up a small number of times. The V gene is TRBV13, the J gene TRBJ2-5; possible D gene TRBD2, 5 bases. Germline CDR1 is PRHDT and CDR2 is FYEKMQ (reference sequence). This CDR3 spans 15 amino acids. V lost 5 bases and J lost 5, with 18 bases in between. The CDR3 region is CASSPRRGSRETQYF. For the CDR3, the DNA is TGTGCCAGCAGCCCCAGAAGAGGGTCTCGGGAGACCCAGTACTTC.

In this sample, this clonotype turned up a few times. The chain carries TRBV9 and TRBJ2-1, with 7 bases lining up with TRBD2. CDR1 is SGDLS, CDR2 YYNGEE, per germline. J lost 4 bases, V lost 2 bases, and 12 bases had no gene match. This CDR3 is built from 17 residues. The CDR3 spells CASSVGSSGANYNEQFF. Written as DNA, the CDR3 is TGTGCCAGCAGCGTTGGGTCTAGCGGAGCCAATTACAATGAGCAGTTCTTC.

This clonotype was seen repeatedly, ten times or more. The CDR3 bases are TGCGCCAGCAGCTTGGACGCGGGATACAATGAGCAGTTCTTC. This sequence encodes CASSLDAGYNEQFF. V and J are TRBV5-1 and TRBJ2-1; D might be TRBD2 (6 bases). Germline-derived CDR1 and CDR2 are SGHRS and YFSETQ. V lost 0 bases, J lost 4 bases, and 8 bases lay in between. This CDR3 has 14 amino acids.

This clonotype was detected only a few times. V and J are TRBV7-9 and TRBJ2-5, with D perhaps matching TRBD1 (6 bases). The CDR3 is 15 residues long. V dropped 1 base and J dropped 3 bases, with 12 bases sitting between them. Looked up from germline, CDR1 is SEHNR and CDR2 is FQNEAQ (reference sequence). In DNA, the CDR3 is TGTGCCAGCAGCTTAGGTCAGGGGTATAAAGAGACCCAGTACTTC. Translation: CASSLGQGYKETQYF.

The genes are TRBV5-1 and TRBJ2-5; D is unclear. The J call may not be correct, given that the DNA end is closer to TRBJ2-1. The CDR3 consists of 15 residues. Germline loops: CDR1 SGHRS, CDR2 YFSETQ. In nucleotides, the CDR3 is TGCGCCAGCAGCTTGGCCCTAGGAACCTACAATGAGCAGTTCTTC. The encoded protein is CASSLALGTYNEQFF.

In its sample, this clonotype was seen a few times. CDR3: CSARDFRDSYNEQFF. In DNA, the CDR3 is TGCAGTGCTAGAGATTTCAGGGACTCATACAATGAGCAGTTCTTC. The chain recombines TRBV20-1 with TRBJ2-1, with a tentative D call TRBD2 (6 bases). The CDR3 has 15 amino acids. Germline V CDR1 and CDR2: DFQATT, SNEGSKA (reference sequence). Trimming shortened V by 0 bases and J by 4 bases, and 13 bases separated the two germline ends.

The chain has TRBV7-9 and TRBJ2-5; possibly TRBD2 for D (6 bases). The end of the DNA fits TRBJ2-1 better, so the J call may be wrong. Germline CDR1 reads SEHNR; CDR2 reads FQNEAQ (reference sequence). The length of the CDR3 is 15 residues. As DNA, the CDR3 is TGTGCCAGCAGCTCCCGCCTGCCGGGACTCAATGAGCAGTTCTTC. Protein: CASSSRLPGLNEQFF.

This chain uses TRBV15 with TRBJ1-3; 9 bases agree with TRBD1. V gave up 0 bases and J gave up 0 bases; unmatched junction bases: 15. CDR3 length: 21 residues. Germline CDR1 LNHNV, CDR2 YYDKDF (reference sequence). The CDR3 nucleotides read TGTGCCACCAGCAGAGATCATACGATGACGGGACAGGGACCCTCTGGAAACACCATATATTTT. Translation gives CATSRDHTMTGQGPSGNTIYF. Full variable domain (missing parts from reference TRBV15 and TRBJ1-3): DAMVIQNPRYQVTQFGKPVTLSCSQTLNHNVMYWYQQKSSQAPKLLFHYYDKDFNNEADTPDNFQSRRPNTSFCFLDIRSPGLGDTAMYLCATSRDHTMTGQGPSGNTIYFGEGSWLTVV.

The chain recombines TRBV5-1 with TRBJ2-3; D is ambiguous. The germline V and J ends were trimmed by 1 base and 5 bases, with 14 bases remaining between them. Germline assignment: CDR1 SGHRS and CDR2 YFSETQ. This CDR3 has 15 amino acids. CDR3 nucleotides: TGCGCCAGCAGCTTGACCTTAACAGACGAAGATACGCAGTATTTT. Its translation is CASSLTLTDEDTQYF. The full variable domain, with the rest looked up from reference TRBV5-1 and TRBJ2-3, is KAGVTQTPRYLIKTRGQQVTLSCSPISGHRSVSWYQQTPGQGLQFLFEYFSETQRNKGNFPGRFSGRQFSNSRSEMNVSTLELGDSALYLCASSLTLTDEDTQYFGPGTRLTVL.

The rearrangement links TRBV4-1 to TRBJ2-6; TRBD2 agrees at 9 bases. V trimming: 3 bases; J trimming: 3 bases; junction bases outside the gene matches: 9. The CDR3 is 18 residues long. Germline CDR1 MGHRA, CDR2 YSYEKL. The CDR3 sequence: CASSQVAGGPGGANVLTF. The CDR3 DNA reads TGCGCCAGCAGCCAGGTGGCGGGAGGGCCCGGTGGGGCCAACGTCCTGACTTTC.

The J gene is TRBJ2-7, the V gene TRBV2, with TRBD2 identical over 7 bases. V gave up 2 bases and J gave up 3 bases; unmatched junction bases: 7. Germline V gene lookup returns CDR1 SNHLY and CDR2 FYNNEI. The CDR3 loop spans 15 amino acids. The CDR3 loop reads CASSESFPGGYEQYF. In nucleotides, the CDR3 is TGTGCCAGCAGTGAAAGTTTCCCGGGGGGCTACGAGCAGTACTTC. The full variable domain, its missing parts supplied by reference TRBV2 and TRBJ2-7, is EPEVTQTPSHQVTQMGQEVILRCVPISNHLYFYWYRQILGQKVEFLVSFYNNEISEKSEIFDDQFSVERPDGSNFTLKIRSTKLEDSAMYFCASSESFPGGYEQYFGPGTRLTVT.

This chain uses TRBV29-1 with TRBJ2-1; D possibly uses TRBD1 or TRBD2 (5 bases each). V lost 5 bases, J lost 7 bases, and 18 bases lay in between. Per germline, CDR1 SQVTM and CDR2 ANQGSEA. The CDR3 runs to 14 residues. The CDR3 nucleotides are TGCAGCGTTCTGGTAGGGGAGAAAGATAATGAGCAGTTCTTC. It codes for CSVLVGEKDNEQFF.

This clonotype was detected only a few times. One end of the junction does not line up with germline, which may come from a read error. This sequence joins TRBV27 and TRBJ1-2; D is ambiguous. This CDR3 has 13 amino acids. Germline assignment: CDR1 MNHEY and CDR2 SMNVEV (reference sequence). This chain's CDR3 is CAGSRAGPHGYTF. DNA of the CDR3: TGTGCCGGCAGTAGGGCCGGACCTCATGGCTACACCTTC.

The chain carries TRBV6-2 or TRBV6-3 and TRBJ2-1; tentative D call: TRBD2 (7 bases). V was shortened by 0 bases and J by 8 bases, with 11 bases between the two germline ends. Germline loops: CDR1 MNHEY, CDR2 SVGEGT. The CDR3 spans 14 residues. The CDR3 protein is CASSYSGGPDEQFF. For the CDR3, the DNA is TGTGCCAGCAGTTACTCCGGGGGGCCGGATGAGCAGTTCTTC.

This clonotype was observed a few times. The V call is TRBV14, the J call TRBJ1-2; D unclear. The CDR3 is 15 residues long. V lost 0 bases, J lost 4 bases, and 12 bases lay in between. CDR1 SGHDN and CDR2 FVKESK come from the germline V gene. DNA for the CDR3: TGTGCCAGCAGCCAAGAGACCGGGCTCGGCTATGGCTACACCTTC. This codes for CASSQETGLGYGYTF.

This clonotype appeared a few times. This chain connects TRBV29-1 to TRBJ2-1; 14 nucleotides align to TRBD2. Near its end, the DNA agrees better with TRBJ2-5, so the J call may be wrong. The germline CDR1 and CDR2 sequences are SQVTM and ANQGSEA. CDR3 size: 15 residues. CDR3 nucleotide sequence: TGCAGCGTTGACGGGACTAGCGGGAGATTGGAGACCCAGTACTTC. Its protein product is CSVDGTSGRLETQYF.

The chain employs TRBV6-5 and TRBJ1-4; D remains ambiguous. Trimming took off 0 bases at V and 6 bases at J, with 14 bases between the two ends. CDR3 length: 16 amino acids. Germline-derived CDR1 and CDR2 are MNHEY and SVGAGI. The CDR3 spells CASSYSTGLSHEKLFF. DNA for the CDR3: TGTGCCAGCAGTTACTCGACGGGCCTATCGCATGAAAAACTGTTTTTT.

The CDR3 coding sequence is TGCAGTGCTAGACGACAGGGAATGGGGTTCTACTATGGCTACACCTTC. This encodes CSARRQGMGFYYGYTF. J is TRBJ1-2 and V is TRBV20-1; 7 positions match TRBD1. This CDR3 has 16 residues. V lost 2 bases and J lost 3; bases outside the gene matches: 12. Looked up from germline, CDR1 is DFQATT and CDR2 is SNEGSKA (reference sequence).

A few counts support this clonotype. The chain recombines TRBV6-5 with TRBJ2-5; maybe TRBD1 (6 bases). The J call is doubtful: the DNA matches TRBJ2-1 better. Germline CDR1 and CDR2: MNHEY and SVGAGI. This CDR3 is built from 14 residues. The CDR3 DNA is TGTGCCAGCAGGACTTATGACAGGCCCAATGAGCAGTTCTTC. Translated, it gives CASRTYDRPNEQFF.

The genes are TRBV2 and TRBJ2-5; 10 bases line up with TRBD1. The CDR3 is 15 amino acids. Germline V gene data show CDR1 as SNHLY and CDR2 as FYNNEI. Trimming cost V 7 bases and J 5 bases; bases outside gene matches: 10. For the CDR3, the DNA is TGTGCCAGCATTTCCCGGGACAGGGGTGACGAGACCCAGTACTTC. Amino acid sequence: CASISRDRGDETQYF.